A single sample is the source of the 7 T cell receptor beta chains below, sequenced in a study of shared clonotypes between healthy human individuals. Profiling relied on immunoSEQ multiplex PCR, and the TCRdb table lists in-frame clones only, not all of them. The profile shows hundreds of thousands of clones, about 95% of them singletons. Naive CD8 populations comprised CD45RO-negative cells positively selected for CCR7, excluding terminally differentiated effector memory CD45RA+ cells. Sequences were obtained from naive CD8+ T cells sorted from blood. The receptors here all came from a woman in her thirties in good health.

This clone has a single count. This chain connects TRBV28 to TRBJ1-1; no firm D call. Germline CDR1 MDHEN, CDR2 SYDVKM. Deletions cut 6 bases from V and 1 base from J, with 9 bases between. The length of the CDR3 is 13 residues. The CDR3 nucleotides read TGTGCCAGCAGGTTGACCGAGAACACTGAAGCTTTCTTT. This encodes CASRLTENTEAFF.

The J gene is TRBJ2-7, the V gene TRBV9; D unresolved. This CDR3 has 13 residues. V was pared by 4 bases and J by 1 base, with 9 bases between. Germline CDR1 and CDR2: SGDLS and YYNGEE. The CDR3 nucleotides read TGTGCCAGCAGCCGAGAAAGTTCCTACGAGCAGTACTTC. Translating it yields CASSRESSYEQYF.

This sequence joins TRBV6-1 and TRBJ1-2; D unclear. Trimming took off 2 bases at V and 4 bases at J, with 11 bases between the two ends. The CDR3 sequence is 14 residues long. From germline, CDR1 is MNHNS and CDR2 SASEGT. The CDR3 region has the DNA TGTGCCAGCAGTGAAAGGCAGTGGGGCTATGGCTACACCTTC. It encodes CASSERQWGYGYTF.

J is TRBJ1-4 and V is TRBV6-4, with 7 positions matching TRBD1. V trimming: 8 bases; J trimming: 0 bases; junction bases outside the gene matches: 9. Germline V gene lookup returns CDR1 MRHNA and CDR2 SNTAGT. The CDR3 spans 16 residues. The CDR3 here is CASLRTGDSTNEKLFF. CDR3 DNA: TGTGCCAGCCTCCGGACAGGTGATTCAACTAATGAAAAACTGTTTTTT.

The J gene is TRBJ2-7, the V gene TRBV29-1; D not certain. V lost 4 bases to trimming and J lost 0 bases, with 13 bases between them. Per the germline V gene, CDR1 is SQVTM and CDR2 is ANQGSEA. The CDR3 sequence is 14 residues long. DNA for the CDR3: TGCAGCGTTGGTGTAACGGAGAGCTCCTACGAGCAGTACTTC. It yields the protein CSVGVTESSYEQYF.

The chain couples TRBV27 to TRBJ1-2, with D maybe TRBD1 (5 bases). The CDR3 totals 12 residues. Germline loops: CDR1 MNHEY, CDR2 SMNVEV (reference sequence). V shed 8 bases and J shed 8 bases, with 15 bases lying between them. CDR3 amino acids: CASSQGGLGYTF. Written as DNA, the CDR3 is TGTGCCAGCTCGCAGGGAGGGTTGGGCTACACCTTC.

The rearrangement links TRBV28 to TRBJ2-5; no firm D call. This CDR3 has 12 amino acids. Germline V gives CDR1 MDHEN, CDR2 SYDVKM. V lost 2 bases and J 5 bases, leaving 6 bases between the germline ends. CDR3 sequence (DNA): TGTGCCAGCAGTTTAGCTTCGGAGACCCAGTACTTC. Protein sequence: CASSLASETQYF.